This TCR beta chain is from a study of CD8+ T cells in alopecia areata. The treatment was: oral pan-JAK inhibitor, 5-10 mg twice daily. cDNA serving as the sequencing template came from extracted, reverse transcribed RNA. Profiling relied on immunoSEQ multiplex PCR, and the TCRdb table lists in-frame clones only, not all of them. The sample yields roughly 98,000 clones, 61% seen once. The sequence was obtained from a human donor with alopecia areata. The sequencing here drew on CD8+ T cells sorted from blood, taken at week 4, from a patient treated with tofacitinib.

In DNA, the CDR3 is TGTGCCAGCAGCTCTGGGACCATAGCGGGGGAGCTGTTTTTT. It specifies CASSSGTIAGELFF. The rearrangement joins TRBV5-6 to TRBJ2-2, with D tentatively TRBD1 or TRBD2 (5 bases each). Trimming pared 3 bases from V and 8 bases from J, leaving 14 bases between. Per germline, CDR1 SGHDT and CDR2 YYEEEE. The CDR3 sequence is 14 residues long.